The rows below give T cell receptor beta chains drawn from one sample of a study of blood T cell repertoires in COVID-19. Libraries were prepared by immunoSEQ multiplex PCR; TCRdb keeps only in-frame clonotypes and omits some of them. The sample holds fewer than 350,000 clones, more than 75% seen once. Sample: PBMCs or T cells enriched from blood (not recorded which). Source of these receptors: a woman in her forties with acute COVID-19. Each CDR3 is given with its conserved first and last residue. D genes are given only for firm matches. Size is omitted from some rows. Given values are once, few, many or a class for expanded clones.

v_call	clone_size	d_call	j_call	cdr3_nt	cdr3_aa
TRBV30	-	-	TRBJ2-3	TGTGCCTGGAGTGTAGGGGGTATGGTCACAGATACGCAGTATTTT	CAWSVGGMVTDTQYF
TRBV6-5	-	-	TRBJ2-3	TGTGCCAGCACGACAGGGAGGCTCACAGATACGCAGTATTTT	CASTTGRLTDTQYF
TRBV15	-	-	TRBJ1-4	TGTGCCACCATGCGGGGCTACAATGAAAAACTGTTTTTT	CATMRGYNEKLFF
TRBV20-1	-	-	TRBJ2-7	TGCAGTCCCCGGGGGGCGTACGAGCAGTACTTC	CSPRGAYEQYF
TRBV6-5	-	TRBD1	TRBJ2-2	TGTGCCAGCCAAGACAGGGGCAGGGAGCTGTTTTTT	CASQDRGRELFF
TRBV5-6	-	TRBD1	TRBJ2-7	TGTGCCAGCAGTGACAGGGTCACCTACGAGCAGTACTTC	CASSDRVTYEQYF
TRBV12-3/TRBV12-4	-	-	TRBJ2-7	TGTGCCAGCAGCCTTAACAGTGACGAGCAGTACTTC	CASSLNSDEQYF
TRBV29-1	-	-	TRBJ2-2	TGCAGCGTTGGTTTATTTGGGAGTGTGGTACCGACCGGGGAGCTGTTTTTT	CSVGLFGSVVPTGELFF
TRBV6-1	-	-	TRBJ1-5	TGTGCCAGCAGTGAAGTCCGGGAGGCCTCAGGGCCCCAGCATTTT	CASSEVREASGPQHF
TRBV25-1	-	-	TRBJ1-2	TGTGCCAGCAGTGACCCGGGCTATGGCTACACCTTC	CASSDPGYGYTF
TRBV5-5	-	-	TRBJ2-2	TGTGCCAGCAGTCAAATAGCTGGGACCGGGGAGCTGTTTTTT	CASSQIAGTGELFF
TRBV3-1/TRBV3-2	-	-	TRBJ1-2	TGTGCCAGCAGCCAGTCTCGACTCGGGAATGGCTACACCTTC	CASSQSRLGNGYTF
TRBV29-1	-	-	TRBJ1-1	TGCAGCGTTACCGGGATGAACACTGAAGCTTTCTTT	CSVTGMNTEAFF
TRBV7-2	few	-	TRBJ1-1	TGTGCCAGCAGCTTCGACACTGAAGCTTTCTTT	CASSFDTEAFF
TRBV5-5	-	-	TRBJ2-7	TGTGCCAGCAGCTTGTTTCCAGAACCCCTCTACGAGCAGTACTTC	CASSLFPEPLYEQYF
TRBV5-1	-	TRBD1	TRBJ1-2	TGCGCCAGCAGCTTGGGGACAGGGAATGGCTACACCTTC	CASSLGTGNGYTF
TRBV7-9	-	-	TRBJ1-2	TGTGCCAGCAGCGCACAGCATGGCTACACCTTC	CASSAQHGYTF
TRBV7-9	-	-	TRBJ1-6	TGTGCCAGCAGCAGAGGGGGATCGGTAGAGAATTCACCCCTCCACTTT	CASSRGGSVENSPLHF
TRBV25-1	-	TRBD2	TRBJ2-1	TGTGCCAGCAGTGTAGGCGGGAGGGGTGGGAGTTCCTACAATGAGCAGTTCTTC	CASSVGGRGGSSYNEQFF
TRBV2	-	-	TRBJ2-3	TGTGCCAGCACCGCTCAGGGGTTTTGGACAGATACGCAGTATTTT	CASTAQGFWTDTQYF
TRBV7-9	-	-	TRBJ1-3	TGTGCCAGCAGCTTCCCAGGGGTAGACACCATATATTTT	CASSFPGVDTIYF
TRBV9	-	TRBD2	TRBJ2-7	TGTGCCAGCAGCGTAGAACCCAGCGGGGGGGCCTACGAGCAGTACTTC	CASSVEPSGGAYEQYF
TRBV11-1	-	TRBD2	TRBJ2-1	TGTGCCAGCAGCTTAGGCGGGGGGCCGAACAATGAGCAGTTCTTC	CASSLGGGPNNEQFF
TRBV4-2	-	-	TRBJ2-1	TGTGCCAGCAGCCAAGAGGCTGGGGGGAGGCACAATGAGCAGTTCTTC	CASSQEAGGRHNEQFF
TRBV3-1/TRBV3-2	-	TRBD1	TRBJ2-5	TGTGCCAGCAGCCAAGGGACAGGCAAACAAGAGACCCAGTACTTC	CASSQGTGKQETQYF
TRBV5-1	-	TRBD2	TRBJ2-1	TGCGCCAGCAGCTTGGAACTAGCGTATGGGCAGGCGCAGTTCTTC	CASSLELAYGQAQFF
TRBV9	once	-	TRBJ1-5	TGTGCCAGCAGCGTAGGAGCAGGGTCGGCTTATCAGCCCCAGCATTTT	CASSVGAGSAYQPQHF
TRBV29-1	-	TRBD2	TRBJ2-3	TGCAGCGTTGAGGCGGGGGGGCGGGCCGATACGCAGTATTTT	CSVEAGGRADTQYF
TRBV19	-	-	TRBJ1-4	TGTGCCAGTAACTACAGGGCGACTAATGAAAAACTGTTTTTT	CASNYRATNEKLFF
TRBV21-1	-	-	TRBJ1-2	TGTGCCAGCAGCAAAGCAGGACAGGGAAACTATGGCTACACCTTC	CASSKAGQGNYGYTF
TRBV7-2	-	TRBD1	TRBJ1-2	TGTGCCAGCAGCCCCGGGACAGGAAAAACTATAGGCTACACCTTC	CASSPGTGKTIGYTF
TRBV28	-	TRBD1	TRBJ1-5	TGTGCCAGCAGTTACAGGGGAAAGGAGCCCCAGCATTTT	CASSYRGKEPQHF
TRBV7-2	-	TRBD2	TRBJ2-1	TGTGCCAGCAGCTTAGTGCTAGCGGGAGGTTATTTATTAGGTAATGAGCAGTTCTTC	CASSLVLAGGYLLGNEQFF
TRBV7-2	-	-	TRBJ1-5	TGTGCCAGCAGCTCGTCCCAGAATCAGCCCCAGCATTTT	CASSSSQNQPQHF
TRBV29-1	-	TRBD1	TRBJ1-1	TGCAGCGTTGAGGCTAATTTAGGACAGGAGACACTTAGTTACACTGAAGCTTTCTTT	CSVEANLGQETLSYTEAFF
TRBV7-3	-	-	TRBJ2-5	TGTGCCAGCAGCTTATTAGGGCTTAACAGGGAGACCCAGTACTTC	CASSLLGLNRETQYF
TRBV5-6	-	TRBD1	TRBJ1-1	TGTGCCAGCAGCTTCCTGGACAGGGACACTGAAGCTTTCTTT	CASSFLDRDTEAFF
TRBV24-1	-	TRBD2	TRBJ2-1	TGTGCCACCAGTGATTCAGCGGGAGGCGCCTACAATGAGCAGTTCTTC	CATSDSAGGAYNEQFF
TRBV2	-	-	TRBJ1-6	TGTGCCAGCAGTTCCCGTTCGGGGATCTATAATTCACCCCTCCACTTT	CASSSRSGIYNSPLHF
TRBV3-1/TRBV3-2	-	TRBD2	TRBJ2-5	TGTGCCAGCAGTTCTATCGGACTAGCGTCAGCGGAGACCCAGTACTTC	CASSSIGLASAETQYF
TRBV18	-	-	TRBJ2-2	TGTGCCAGCTCACCACCGGGAGGCTCGAACACCGGGGAGCTGTTTTTT	CASSPPGGSNTGELFF
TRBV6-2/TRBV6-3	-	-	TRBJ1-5	TGTGCCAGCAGTTCATCTGCCCTCAGGGGCAATCAGCCCCAGCATTTT	CASSSSALRGNQPQHF
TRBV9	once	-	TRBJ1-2	TGTGCCAGCAGCGTATCGGACAGCCCCATTCCTAACTATGGCTACACCTTC	CASSVSDSPIPNYGYTF
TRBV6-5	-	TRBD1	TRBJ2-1	TGTGCCAGCAGCACGACAGGGGCGGATGAGCAGTTCTTC	CASSTTGADEQFF
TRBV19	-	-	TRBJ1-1	TGTGCCAGTAGTATTACACAGGGTGTTGAAGCTTTCTTT	CASSITQGVEAFF
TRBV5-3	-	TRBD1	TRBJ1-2	TGTGCCAGAAGTCGGACAGGGGGCTGCTACTATGGCTACACCTTC	CARSRTGGCYYGYTF
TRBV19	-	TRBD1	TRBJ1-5	TGTGCCAGTACCCCACAGGGGGCGAGCAGTCAGCCCCAGCATTTT	CASTPQGASSQPQHF
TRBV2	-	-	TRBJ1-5	TGTGCCAGCAGTGACCCGGGGTGGAATCAGCCCCAGCATTTT	CASSDPGWNQPQHF
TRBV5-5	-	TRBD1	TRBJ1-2	TGTGCCAGCAGCTCCTTAGGGACAGGGGGAAACACAGCGGGTGGCTACACCTTC	CASSSLGTGGNTAGGYTF
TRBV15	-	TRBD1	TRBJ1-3	TGTGCCACCAAGACAGGGACCCGCTCTGGAAACACCATATATTTT	CATKTGTRSGNTIYF
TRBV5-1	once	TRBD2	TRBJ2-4	TGCGCCAGCAGCTTTAGCGGGAGGGTTGGAGACATTCAGTACTTC	CASSFSGRVGDIQYF
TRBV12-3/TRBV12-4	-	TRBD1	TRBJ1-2	TGTGCCAGCAGTTTTACAGGGGTAGAAGGCTACACCTTC	CASSFTGVEGYTF
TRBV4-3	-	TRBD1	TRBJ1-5	TGCGCCAGCAGCCGCTGGACAGGGGAAGGGCCCCAGCATTTT	CASSRWTGEGPQHF
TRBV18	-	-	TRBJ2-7	TGTGCCAGCTCACTCGGGGTTTCCGAGCAGTACTTC	CASSLGVSEQYF
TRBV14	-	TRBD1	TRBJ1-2	TGTGCCAGCAGCCCCGGGACAGGGGGTTTCGGCTACACCTTC	CASSPGTGGFGYTF
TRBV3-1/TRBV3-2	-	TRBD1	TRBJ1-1	TGTGCCAGCAGCCAAATAACAGGGGGGACTGAAGCTTTCTTT	CASSQITGGTEAFF
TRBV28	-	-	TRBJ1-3	TGTGCCAGCACCGAGGTCTCTGGAAACACCATATATTTT	CASTEVSGNTIYF
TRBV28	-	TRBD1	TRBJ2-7	TGTGCCAGCAGGCAGACAGGGGGCAGCTCGGAGCAGTACTTC	CASRQTGGSSEQYF
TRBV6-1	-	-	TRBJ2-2	TGTGCCAGCAGTGAAGCGCCCCCCGGGACCGGGGAGCTGTTTTTT	CASSEAPPGTGELFF